This T cell receptor beta chain stems from a study of metastatic and nonmetastatic thyroid tumors. General study points: Reported TCR beta diversity, measured in blood and tumor, was significantly higher for malignant thyroid tumors than for benign nodules.

In the authors' methods: Building a distant-metastasis classifier for papillary thyroid cancer drew on CDR3 differences across clinicopathological groups. Via MiXCR, TCRdb re-called the PCR reads. The V and J calls and clone size come from TCRdb's table, not from the authors' own analysis. The sample contains about 93,000 clones, roughly 13% of which appear only once. Sample share makes this clone medium-sized (0.01 to 0.1%). The target antigen is unknown. Nobody among the patients had been given any treatment before thyroid surgery. Source material: blood. This TCR was recovered from a female donor with papillary thyroid cancer or a benign thyroid nodule (not recorded which). Some clones in this sample may be carry-over from other donors' samples.

CDR3 nucleotides: TGTGCCAGCTCGCCTTGGGGGGGGACTCCATACGAGCAGTACTTC. It translates to CASSPWGGTPYEQYF. The chain recombines TRBV27 with TRBJ2-7; the match to TRBD2 covers 7 bases. CDR1 and CDR2 from the germline V gene are MNHEY and SMNVEV (reference sequence). After removal of 8 bases from V and 4 bases from J, the junction contained 14 bases not matched to a gene. This CDR3 has 15 residues.